This TCR beta chain was identified during a study of cytomegalovirus exposure and HLA in healthy donors (dated by TCRdb to 2017 to 2019). Context from the whole study: An earlier analysis of approximately 550 of the donors reported more than 250 Gb of sequence data and roughly 110 million unique TCR beta sequences from roughly 180 million T cells. Around 320 gigabases of sequencing data and 70 million to 85 million unique TCR sequences were included in an early release covering over 600 HLA-typed donors. Of the 398 genotyped donors, around 81% fell in the genetic ancestry cluster associated with self-reported Caucasian donors. The study aimed to test whether cataloging public T cell receptors could reveal signatures of past pathogen exposure. The T cell repertoires of 670 or so subjects were profiled by immunosequencing and related to cytomegalovirus serostatus. Besides the first cohort of more than 650 subjects, a separate validation cohort made up of over 95 different subjects was used. High-throughput TCR immunosequencing, statistical association of individual TCRs with disease status, and machine learning were combined to predict cytomegalovirus infection status. A later analysis re-analyzed previously published TCR beta repertoires from about 600 donors and added high-resolution HLA genotyping to study TCR occurrence patterns. In the later analysis, no new phenotypic data were used to find candidate immune exposures; instead, reliance was placed on TCR beta sequences and their occurrence across donors. To decide whether each TCR beta V gene segment behaved as functional or pseudogenic, an earlier analysis of some 570 of the donors relied on high-throughput TCR beta sequencing. Donor age, sex, ethnicity and CMV serostatus were compiled alongside the repertoire data. A later genetic analysis used genome-wide SNP genotypes for about three fifths of the 666 donors, treating that subset as a discovery cohort. Every discovery cohort repertoire had been produced on one sequencing platform. HLA typing included class I and class II loci at four-digit resolution. The number of typed donors differed by locus: about 629-630 for A, B, C, DRB1 and DQB1; 500 to 550 for DQA1; approximately 610 for DPA1; and approximately 450 for DPB1. Because of strong linkage in the cohort, 4 to 6 DR-DQ haplotypes were treated as single units for association and clustering. Among around 400 genotyped donors of the cohort, an average of around 250,000 unique TCR beta nucleotide sequences was sequenced per donor, of which about 20% were non-productive.

The CDR1 and CDR2 encoded by the germline V gene (reference sequence) are LNHDA and SQIVND. The CDR3 covers 15 residues, taking in both the cysteine and the phenylalanine. Only the CDR3 region is kept as DNA, spanning 45 bases read in frame from base 1. For this chain, trimming is 3 bases at the V end and 5 bases at the J end, and the number of junction bases without a gene match is 5. The protocol used for the library was the immunoSEQ multiplex PCR assay. For the multiplex PCR, a mixture combining 60 forward primers for TCR Vbeta segments and 13 reverse primers for TCR Jbeta segments was used. The CDR3 region of rearranged TCR beta genes was amplified from genomic DNA by a multiplex PCR assay. Amplified TCR beta libraries were sequenced as 87-base-pair reads on the Illumina HiSeq System. On the authors' methods: In a later analysis, tens of millions of unique TCR beta chains were counted across the 500 to 850 repertoires, and roughly 11 million of these chains were shared by at least two donors. A nearest-neighbor algorithm error-corrected the raw reads and collapsed the reads into unique sequences, merging closely related sequences to remove PCR and sequencing errors. V, D and J gene segments were assigned by aligning CDR3 sequences to IMGT reference sequences. For a sequence to be retained, a match of at least six nucleotides was required to both a V gene segment and a J gene segment. A rearrangement was called productive if the CDR3 had no stop codons and remained in frame with V and J, and every other rearrangement was called non-productive. Following IMGT convention, CDR3 was defined as the stretch from the second conserved V-encoded cysteine up to the conserved J-encoded phenylalanine. In an earlier analysis of some 550 of the donors, sequences lacking an unambiguous match to a single V gene segment were excluded. In an earlier analysis of approximately 610 of the donors, V segments were called functional above 56.7% productive rearrangements and were called segregating when the between-donor standard deviation exceeded 5%. To diagnose cytomegalovirus status from the catalog of TCR beta chain sequences, a statistical classification framework was built. V and J gene assignment, in a later analysis, came from comparing TCR nucleotide sequences with IMGT/GENE-DB human TR gene sequences. In a later analysis, CDR3 sequences and most-parsimonious VDJ recombination scenarios were assigned using the TCRdist pipeline. A later analysis defined each TCR beta chain by its CDR3 amino acid sequence plus V-gene family, and excluded reads lacking a unique V-gene family. As a way to deal with suspected cross-contamination and a sequencing artifact, a later analysis dropped roughly 620 nucleotide sequences that were highly shared and had low generation probability. For each public chain, a later analysis derived a clonal expansion index from normalized ranks of inferred template counts within each repertoire. Generation probabilities in a later analysis came from a VDJ recombination model fitted to out-of-frame rearrangements, and those results were checked against IGoR. In a later analysis, TCR-TCR, TCR-HLA and TCR-CMV co-occurrence was scored with hypergeometric tests, and a repertoire-size bias correction was applied to TCR pairs. To estimate false discovery rates, a later analysis permuted the HLA or CMV assignments 20 times. In a later analysis, co-occurring TCRs were grouped using DBSCAN, with TCRdist sequence similarity added in when clustering inside HLA-allele-positive subsets. Co-occurrence clustering excluded repertoires with fewer than 30,000 or more than 120,000 public chains, plus five with anomalous nucleotide sharing. What TCRdb holds here is the immuneACCESS table cut down to in-frame rearrangements. Part of the clones is not present; checked against another copy, under half of the missing clones reflect an unresolved V gene, and the others are unexplained. That table supplies the V and J calls and clone size; D and trimming were determined from the DNA. This sample has some 90,000 clones in its table, and over 75% of those were observed once. The ten largest clonotypes hold roughly 4.8% of the sample.

The cohort comprised approximately 700 healthy bone marrow donors. At the time of sampling, all cohort members were nominally healthy, though unrecorded immune exposures were likely present. The donor tested CMV seropositive and was one of the 289 seropositive cohort members. Every donor gave a peripheral blood sample, and the peripheral blood mononuclear cells from that sample were used for TCR beta sequencing. The Qiagen DNeasy Blood Extraction Kit was used to extract genomic DNA from the blood cell samples. Comment on this clone: The antigen this receptor binds is unknown. The sample holds no much larger clone one base away, and base qualities are not on file.

Beyond this particular receptor, the publication reports: An association between a missense DCLRE1C variant and V-gene and J-gene trimming of TCR beta chains was found in a later genetic analysis and replicated in an independent cohort. Roughly 15 rarely observed V segments, including chromosome 9 orphons, were excluded from the earlier analysis of about 600 of the donors because counts were too low. A further reported finding was that TCR beta sequences accurately predicted the HLA-A and HLA-B alleles for most subjects in the first cohort. The 87-base-pair reads could not distinguish some IMGT-functional V segments, including TRBV6-2 and TRBV6-3, so those segments were excluded. Correlated functional status among segregating V segments might reflect linkage disequilibrium, but an unknown experimental factor could not be ruled out. A later genetic analysis reported fewer N-insertions in productive TCRs among donors in an Asian-associated ancestry cluster than the roughly 720-donor mean. The classifier was reported to diagnose cytomegalovirus status with high specificity and sensitivity in both the original cohort and the validation cohort. In a later analysis, HLA-associated TCR beta chains were found to be more clonally expanded and to have lower generation probabilities than equally common non-associated chains. This cohort had only TCR beta chains sequenced, and the lack of alpha or paired-chain data limited which features could be detected. A later analysis reported that several top co-occurrence clusters appeared linked to parvovirus B19, influenza, CMV and Epstein-Barr virus. Immune exposure information for the cohort was limited to CMV serostatus. A few of the identified cytomegalovirus-associated TCR beta chains were confirmed in vitro to be specific for cytomegalovirus antigens. Roughly uniform sequencing depth across donors was assumed in presence/absence analyses, although this assumption may not hold. The authors suggested that the approach could potentially be generalized to other disease states and immunological phenotypes. When HLA alleles, especially DR and DQ, strongly co-occurred, TCR associations were difficult to assign to individual alleles. A total of 150 to 200 TCR beta chains were listed by the study as associated with cytomegalovirus. Most TCR sequences were observed very rarely across donors, whereas some public TCRs were present in many individuals. A later analysis associated 16,951 TCR beta sequences with specific HLA alleles at a false discovery rate of 0.05. Because HLA typing was unavailable for some donors at each locus, only the typed subset was used in association tests. Broadly in line with IMGT annotations, most TCR beta V segments showed up in productive rearrangements about 90% or about 30% of the time in an earlier analysis of about 500 of the donors. According to a later analysis, TCR association rates differed among HLA loci, with DRB1 alleles showing the most associated TCRs and HLA-C alleles showing the fewest. The sequencing pipeline was judged likely to have produced a cluster of highly shared sequence variants as a technical artifact. A later analysis found that most CMV-associated TCR beta chains appeared HLA-restricted, with HLA associations seemingly driven largely by CMV exposure.

The sequence derives from a man aged 25 to 45 in good health and CMV-seropositive. Sequencing was carried out using PBMCs. The sequence links TRBV19 to TRBJ1-5; the central 9 bases match TRBD1. The DNA reads as follows: TGTGCCAGTAGTATCGGAGACAGGGGGGATCAGCCCCAGCATTTT. The resulting protein is CASSIGDRGDQPQHF.